The 4 T cell receptor beta chains below were found in one sample sequenced in a study of CD8 T cells in ankylosing spondylitis. No cognate antigen is known for these TCRs. TCRdb reprocessed the 5' RACE reads via MiXCR and lists one record per CDR3 protein. The sample records hundreds of thousands of distinct CDR3 sequences, about 15% being singletons. Overall study results and limits: Made up of about eight highly homologous variants, a TCR beta motif appeared characteristic of ankylosing spondylitis blood.

The material sequenced was blood, either unsorted or a sorted T cell fraction (not recorded which). The source is a male donor with ankylosing spondylitis.

This clonotype was counted only a few times. V gene TRBV27 combines with J gene TRBJ2-7, with TRBD2 identical over 8 bases. In germline, CDR1 is MNHEY, CDR2 SMNVEV (reference sequence). Losses at the gene ends were 5 bases for V and 0 bases for J; bases not matched to a gene: 6. This CDR3 is 15 amino acids long. The CDR3 DNA follows: TGTGCCAGCAGTCCCATAGCGGGAAGCTCCTACGAGCAGTACTTC. It yields the protein CASSPIAGSSYEQYF.

This clonotype has a handful of counts. The chain is built from TRBV28 and TRBJ1-1; D gene ambiguous. Germline-derived CDR1 and CDR2 are MDHEN and SYDVKM. CDR3 length: 13 residues. The germline V and J ends were trimmed by 2 bases and 11 bases, with 15 bases remaining between them. CDR3: CASSLGQPPRAFF. CDR3 bases: TGTGCCAGCAGTTTAGGTCAGCCCCCGAGGGCTTTCTTT.

The chain uses TRBV12-3 or TRBV12-4 and TRBJ2-1; TRBD2 matches 7 bases. V shed 5 bases, J shed 7 bases, and the junction held 14 bases outside the gene matches. The CDR3 is made up of 16 amino acids. CDR3 in amino acids: CASSPELAMLSNEQFF. In DNA form, the CDR3 reads TGTGCCAGCAGTCCCGAACTAGCGATGTTGTCAAATGAGCAGTTCTTC.

V is TRBV2 and J is TRBJ2-1; 9 bases fit TRBD2. The V gene end was trimmed by 2 bases and the J gene end by 9 bases; junction bases not matched to a gene: 8. The germline V gene encodes CDR1 SNHLY and CDR2 FYNNEI. The CDR3 extends over 15 amino acids. The CDR3 DNA sequence: TGTGCCAGCAGTGAACTAGCGGGGTCCCCGAGTGAGCAGTTCTTC. Its protein product is CASSELAGSPSEQFF.